This record concerns one T cell receptor (beta chain) sequence. The specificity of this receptor is unknown. Base qualities are missing; no much larger clone stands one base away. The CDR3 regions of human TCRbeta chains were subjected to immunosequencing. Per the source publication's procedure: TCRs in the repertoires were compared against a reference library of SARS-CoV-2-specific TCRs that had been generated with the MIRA antigen-specificity platform. Breadth was defined as the fraction of unique TCRs that were SARS-CoV-2-associated, and depth was defined as the fraction of total T cells that were SARS-CoV-2-associated. Using the MIRA data, every spike-specific TCR was mapped to the spike region that the TCR reacted to and assigned to either a CD4 or a CD8 class. Log10-transformed breadth and depth values were compared by one-way ANOVA with Sidak's multiple comparisons tests. TCRdb mirrors the immuneACCESS table, restricted to in-frame sequences. Some clones are absent from its copies; in checked studies, under half trace to an unresolved V gene, and the reason for the others is unknown. For V, J and clone size, that table is used; D and trimming come from the DNA. The sample data list roughly 120,000 clones, and around 90% of these were observed just once. In total, the top ten clones hold 3.5% to 5% of the sample.

The sample's time point label, in plain terms: baseline before first vaccination. The vaccinee samples were drawn from two UK trials, COV001 and COV002, one of which was a single-blind randomized controlled phase 2/3 trial testing AZD1222 (ChAdOx1 nCoV-19) in healthy adults. Trial participant PBMC samples were collected at day 0 and day 28 after the second dose for TCRbeta chain sequencing. The cysteine opens and the phenylalanine closes a CDR3 of 17 amino acids. Of the read, only the CDR3 DNA is kept; its 51 bases are in frame from base 1. The sample belongs to a study of T cell responses to AZD1222 COVID-19 vaccine (dated by TCRdb to 2020 to 2023). Looking at the study overall: AZD1222 recipients given second doses at about 4 weeks or at about 12 weeks were pooled, since spike-specific TCR depth and breadth were not found to differ between the two schedules. TCR sequencing was performed for fewer than 250 trial participants, of whom 200 to 220 were given two doses of AZD1222 and some 26 were given two doses of MenACWY control vaccine. Trial participants were enrolled by age into subgroups of 18-55, 56-69 and 70-plus years, and approximately 150, 30 and 60 TCR-sequenced participants, respectively, were included in these subgroups.

Here is what the overall study found, with its caveats: The vaccine-associated CD4 TCRs covered the entire spike protein, and the dominant responses fell in regions 160-218 and 743-854. Reportedly, close to half of the unique spike-specific TCRs recognized epitopes lying outside the regions that are mutated in the B.1.351 and B.1.1.7 variants. The 56-69-year group was small, and its depth increase did not reach significance, likely because of low power. Because no samples from the day 14 peak response were available, repertoires could be characterized only after the peak T cell response. After two AZD1222 doses, both the breadth and the depth of spike-specific TCRs were significantly higher than at day 0 and than in MenACWY recipients. Participants were mostly white British and included more females than males, and it was suggested by the authors that clonal diversity may have been underestimated. Conclusions about previously exposed vaccinees were limited because only six AZD1222 recipients were SARS-CoV-2 seropositive at baseline.

This TCR derives from an adult in good health. The rearrangement combines TRBV21-1 with TRBJ1-6; TRBD1, the table's D call, was not compared with the DNA. TRBV21-1 is described as a pseudogene. The specimen was peripheral blood, collected on day 0 of AZD1222 vaccination. CDR3 region: CASSSRPRGSYNSPLHF. The DNA is as follows: TGTGCCAGCAGCTCTCGTCCAAGGGGTTCCTATAATTCACCCCTCCACTTT.